The 2 T cell receptor beta chains presented below share a single source sample, sequenced in a study of T cell changes during pregnancy in multiple sclerosis. Generated by immunoSEQ multiplex PCR, the TCRdb table keeps only in-frame clones and is missing some. The sample consists of tens of thousands of clones, 92% of them appearing once. Material: CD4+ T cells from peripheral blood mononuclear cells, obtained after pregnancy. These receptors all come from a female donor with multiple sclerosis, enrolled in a pregnancy study.

The rearrangement links TRBV5-8 to TRBJ1-1, with D unclear. V was clipped by 2 bases and J by 1 base, with 6 bases between them. The CDR3 length is 13 residues. In germline, CDR1 is SGHTS, CDR2 YDEGEE. CDR3 loop: CASSFGENTEAFF. The CDR3 bases are TGTGCCAGCAGCTTCGGGGAGAACACTGAAGCTTTCTTT.

The chain joins TRBV5-1 to TRBJ2-5, with D perhaps TRBD2 (6 bases). The CDR3 loop spans 18 amino acids. V was pared by 4 bases and J by 2 bases, with 24 bases between. The germline gives CDR1 SGHRS, CDR2 YFSETQ. CDR3 DNA: TGCGCCAGCAGCATTGACGGGAGAACAATACAAGGACAAGAGACCCAGTACTTC. Protein product: CASSIDGRTIQGQETQYF.